Below, one T cell receptor (beta chain) is given with its context. This receptor's antigen is unknown. No base-level quality is on record; no much larger clone is a single base apart. TCRbeta CDR3 regions were amplified from genomic DNA by means of the immunoSEQ Assay, a bias-controlled multiplex PCR. In the paper's pipeline: The number of nucleated cells in each sample was estimated by amplification of reference gene primers within the assay. To quantify the absolute abundance of each unique TCRbeta CDR3 rearrangement, sequence reads were collapsed and filtered. For each sample, productive Simpson clonality was calculated as the square root of Simpson's diversity index over productive rearrangements. As stored in TCRdb, this immuneACCESS dataset retains in-frame rearrangements with V and J assigned. A fraction of the clones does not appear; measured against another copy, unresolved V genes explain less than half of the discrepancy, and the remainder lacks a known reason. The DNA was the basis for D and trimming; V, J and clone size are from that table. The sample table holds under 200,000 clones, of which 87% were seen once. The ten largest clonotypes hold roughly 21% of the sample.

This sample stems from a study of blood T cell repertoires in COVID-19 (dated by TCRdb to between 2020 and 2021). About the investigation overall: Samples from collaborators originated in the United States, Italy and Spain and spanned both the acute and convalescent phases of COVID-19. The prospective study material was composed of cDNA or gDNA derived from T cells, B-cell-depleted T cells, or PBMCs. Deeply sampled blood TCRbeta repertoires from subjects exposed to, actively infected with, or recovered from COVID-19 were included in the dataset. The repertoires were released in a freely available public database meant as a resource for research on the immune response to SARS-CoV-2. Samples came from the ongoing ImmuneRACE study (first 160 participants) plus 1,254 subjects from 6 global collaborators. The sample metadata nearly always contained a de-identified subject ID, COVID-19 status, age in years and sex. Where available, HLA class I and class II types were obtained from metadata supplied by the sample provider rather than from assay-based typing.

The full study reports these points: The amount of clinical and demographic metadata varied by source and participant and was provided uncurated.

Each collaborating institution followed its own protocols to collect whole blood in K2EDTA tubes. For TCRbeta analysis, collaborator samples were shipped as frozen whole blood, as isolated PBMCs, or as DNA extracted from either sample type. The sample taken for sequencing was peripheral blood. The receptor's source is a man aged 60 to 75 with active or convalescent COVID-19.

CDR3 loop: CASSLDQTRAGASYEQYF. The DNA is as follows: TGTGCCAGCAGCTTAGACCAAACCCGAGCGGGGGCGTCCTACGAGCAGTACTTC. The V and J genes are TRBV7-2 and TRBJ2-7; the junction holds 8 bases that match TRBD2. The CDR3 measures 18 amino acids from cysteine to phenylalanine. Only the CDR3 DNA stays, 54 bases, in frame from base 1. CDR1 and CDR2 were assigned from the germline V gene as SGHTA and FQGNSA. Trimming removed 1 base from V and 1 base from J; the gene matches leave 12 bases unexplained. Extended through the reference TRBV7-2 and TRBJ2-7 proteins, this CDR3 yields the full variable domain: GAGVSQSPSNKVTEKGKDVELRCDPISGHTALYWYRQSLGQGLEFLIYFQGNSAPDKSGLPSDRFSAERTGGSVSTLTIQRTQQEDSAVYLCASSLDQTRAGASYEQYFGPGTRLTVT.